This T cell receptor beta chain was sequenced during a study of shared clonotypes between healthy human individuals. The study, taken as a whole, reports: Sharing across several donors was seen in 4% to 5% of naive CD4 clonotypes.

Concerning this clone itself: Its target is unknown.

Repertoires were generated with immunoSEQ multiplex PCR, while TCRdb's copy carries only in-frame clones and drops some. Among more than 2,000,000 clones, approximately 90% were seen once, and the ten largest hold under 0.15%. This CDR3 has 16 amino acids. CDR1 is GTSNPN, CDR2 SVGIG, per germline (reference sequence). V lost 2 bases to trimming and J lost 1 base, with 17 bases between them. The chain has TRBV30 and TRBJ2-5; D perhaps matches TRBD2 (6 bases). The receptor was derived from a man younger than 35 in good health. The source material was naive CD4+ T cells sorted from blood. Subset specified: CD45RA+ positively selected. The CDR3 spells CAWSLRRDSRQETQYF. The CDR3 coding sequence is TGTGCCTGGAGTCTTCGTCGGGACTCGCGCCAAGAGACCCAGTACTTC.